One and the same sample provided the 13 T cell receptor beta chains below, sequenced in a study of blood T cells in healthy people across ages. A second about 6 to 12 cycle PCR used barcoded and J-beta primers. In TCRdb, the 5' RACE reads were re-called with MiXCR into one record per CDR3 protein. The sample has roughly 1.4 million distinct CDR3 sequences, around 59% seen once. The source material was blood. Receptors were obtained from a man aged 18 to 29 in good health.

This rearrangement joins TRBV6-1 to TRBJ1-2; no clear D gene. This CDR3 comprises 13 residues. The germline V and J ends were trimmed by 4 bases and 4 bases, with 10 bases remaining between them. Germline V gives CDR1 MNHNS, CDR2 SASEGT. The CDR3, as DNA: TGTGCCAGCAGTGTAGCCTCTCTCTATGGCTACACCTTC. It is translated as CASSVASLYGYTF.

There are a few counts of this clonotype. The rearrangement links TRBV7-2 to TRBJ2-2; D gene ambiguous. CDR3 length: 15 residues. Trimming stripped 1 base from V and 4 bases from J, with 10 bases between. Looked up from germline, CDR1 is SGHTA and CDR2 is FQGNSA. The CDR3 is CASSLVKAVTGELFF. In DNA, the CDR3 is TGTGCCAGCAGCTTAGTGAAGGCGGTCACCGGGGAGCTGTTTTTT.

This chain connects TRBV5-1 to TRBJ2-3; no clear D gene. Deletions cut 1 base from V and 0 bases from J, with 6 bases between. There are 14 residues in the CDR3. Germline-derived CDR1 and CDR2 are SGHRS and YFSETQ. The CDR3 nucleotides read TGCGCCAGCAGCTTGATGGGTAGCACAGATACGCAGTATTTT. It translates to CASSLMGSTDTQYF.

The chain uses TRBV7-9 and TRBJ2-5; 9 bases are shared with TRBD1. Germline V CDR1 and CDR2: SEHNR, FQNEAQ (reference sequence). The ends lost 4 bases at V and 11 bases at J; junction bases unmatched: 14. This CDR3 is 15 amino acids long. The CDR3 nucleotides read TGTGCCAGCAGCTCGGACAGGGGCGCTTATGAAGAGCAGTACTTC. Translation: CASSSDRGAYEEQYF.

This chain connects TRBV7-8 to TRBJ2-3; 7 bases map to TRBD2. Losses at the gene ends were 5 bases for V and 7 bases for J; bases not matched to a gene: 6. The CDR3 sequence is 13 residues long. Germline CDR1 reads SGHVS; CDR2 reads FQNEAQ. As DNA, the CDR3 is TGTGCCAGCAGCCGGACGGGGGGAAATACGCAGTATTTT. It specifies CASSRTGGNTQYF.

This clonotype was seen only a few times. The CDR3 is CSVEYGGDEQFF. The CDR3 coding sequence is TGCAGCGTTGAGTATGGGGGCGATGAGCAGTTCTTC. The rearrangement links TRBV29-1 to TRBJ2-1, with D maybe TRBD1 (6 bases). The CDR3 sequence is 12 residues long. Germline values: CDR1 SQVTM, CDR2 ANQGSEA. Trimming stripped 3 bases from V and 8 bases from J, with 11 bases between.

V gene TRBV4-2 combines with J gene TRBJ2-6, with 10 positions matching TRBD2. The CDR3 sequence is 19 residues long. The germline gives CDR1 LGHNA, CDR2 YNFKEQ. Trimming at V came to 0 bases and at J to 2 bases, leaving 7 bases not matched to a gene. This CDR3 is CASSQEFASGGTGANVLTF. The CDR3 DNA reads TGTGCCAGCAGCCAAGAGTTCGCTAGCGGGGGCACTGGGGCCAACGTCCTGACTTTC.

This chain joins TRBV18 and TRBJ2-7; D remains ambiguous. This CDR3 comprises 15 residues. Deletions cut 6 bases from V and 4 bases from J, with 19 bases between. Germline lookup yields CDR1 KGHSH and CDR2 LQKENI. The DNA of the CDR3 is TGTGCCAGCTCCCCCGCGGTTGCCCCTGGGTACGAGCAGTACTTC. Encoded protein: CASSPAVAPGYEQYF.

This clonotype turned up a few times. J is TRBJ1-1 and V is TRBV10-3, with TRBD1 matching over 8 bases. V trimming: 0 bases; J trimming: 7 bases; junction bases outside the gene matches: 10. From germline, CDR1 is ENHRY and CDR2 SYGVKD. The CDR3 covers 16 residues. The CDR3 region is CAISESTPGQGSEAFF. DNA of the CDR3: TGTGCCATCAGTGAGTCGACTCCAGGACAGGGAAGTGAAGCTTTCTTT.

The chain is built from TRBV5-8 and TRBJ1-1; 8 bases line up with TRBD1. The germline V gene encodes CDR1 SGHTS and CDR2 YDEGEE. The V segment lost 4 bases and the J segment 0 bases; nucleotides outside the gene matches: 11. The CDR3 runs 17 residues. The CDR3 DNA sequence: TGTGCCAGCAGCGGGGCTTGGACAGGGAATTTGAACACTGAAGCTTTCTTT. Its translation is CASSGAWTGNLNTEAFF.

This clonotype showed up just once. The rearrangement links TRBV24-1 to TRBJ2-3; tentatively, D is TRBD2 (5 bases). V lost 3 bases to trimming and J lost 1 base, with 10 bases between them. The CDR3 is 15 residues long. In germline, CDR1 is KGHDR, CDR2 SFDVKD. DNA of the CDR3: TGTGCCACCAGTGATCGGGAAGTGGGCACAGATACGCAGTATTTT. Protein: CATSDREVGTDTQYF.

V gene TRBV5-1 combines with J gene TRBJ2-1; 8 bases agree with TRBD2. The DNA end is a closer match to TRBJ2-7, so the J assignment may be wrong. CDR1 is SGHRS and CDR2 is YFSETQ in the germline V gene. This CDR3 has 15 residues. CDR3 in DNA: TGCGCCAGCAGCGGGACGGGAGGGCCGTACAATGAGCAGTACTTC. Protein sequence: CASSGTGGPYNEQYF.

The gene calls are TRBV7-8 and TRBJ2-5; 9 positions match TRBD2. This CDR3 region has 15 residues. Germline values: CDR1 SGHVS, CDR2 FQNEAQ. V was clipped by 1 base and J by 4 bases; unmatched bases: 4. The CDR3 bases are TGTGCCAGCAGCTTAGGCGGGAGGGTCCTAGAGACCCAGTACTTC. This translates into CASSLGGRVLETQYF.